A selection of T cell receptor beta chains follows, all from one sample in a study of metastatic and nonmetastatic thyroid tumors. TCRdb recomputed clones from the PCR reads via MiXCR. The sample lists over 8,000 clones, roughly 25% occurring once. Sequencing was performed on tumor tissue. The receptor set was obtained from a female donor with papillary thyroid cancer or a benign thyroid nodule (not recorded which). Some clones in this sample may be carry-over from other donors' samples. Both conserved end residues are part of each CDR3. Each record gives: CDR3 length, clone size, J gene, V gene, D gene, CDR3 DNA, CDR3 protein. D genes are given only for firm matches. Only part of the rows carry a size: once, few, many, or a class if the clone is expanded.

17 NA TRBJ2-7 TRBV20-1 TRBD2 TGCAGTGCTAGAGACACCACGACTAGCGGGAATACCTACGAGCAGTACTTC CSARDTTTSGNTYEQYF
14 NA TRBJ2-7 TRBV6-6 NA TGTGCCAGCAGTTACTCCGGGACCCCCTACGAGCAGTACTTC CASSYSGTPYEQYF
15 medium-sized TRBJ2-7 TRBV6-1 TRBD2 TGTGCCACGTACCCCGGGGGGGGGGACTTCTACGAGCAGTACTTC CATYPGGGDFYEQYF
15 many TRBJ2-7 TRBV19 TRBD2 TGTGCCAGTAGTATGGAGCTAGCGGGGTACTACGAGCAGTACTTC CASSMELAGYYEQYF
15 few TRBJ1-5 TRBV19 NA TGTGCCAGTAGTATCCGACAAAATAGCAATCAGCCCCAGCATTTT CASSIRQNSNQPQHF
13 many TRBJ2-1 TRBV12-3/TRBV12-4 NA TGTGCCAGCAGTTTAGCGTCGGGAGTCGAGCAGTTCTTC CASSLASGVEQFF
12 NA TRBJ2-1 TRBV5-1 NA TGCGCCAGCAGCGCGGGCCGGTGGGAGCAGTTCTTC CASSAGRWEQFF
13 many TRBJ1-2 TRBV14 NA TGTGCCAGCAGCCAAGTTTTGACTGGGCCTGTCTCCTTC CASSQVLTGPVSF
19 medium-sized TRBJ1-3 TRBV28 TRBD1 TGTGCCAGCAGAACGGGACAGGGAATGTTTTGGGGCTCTGGAAACACCATATATTTT CASRTGQGMFWGSGNTIYF
13 NA TRBJ2-1 TRBV5-1 TRBD1 TGCGCCAGCAGCCCCGGGACAGACAATGAGCAGTTCTTC CASSPGTDNEQFF
14 many TRBJ1-3 TRBV11-2 NA TGTGCCAGCAGCTTAGCCGGGACTGGAAACACCATATATTTT CASSLAGTGNTIYF
13 NA TRBJ1-1 TRBV5-5 NA TGTGCCAACAGCCCATGGGGGAACACTGAAGCTTTCTTT CANSPWGNTEAFF
13 few TRBJ1-3 TRBV27 NA TGTGCCAGCAGTTTTGTGGTCGGGGGCACCATATATTTT CASSFVVGGTIYF
13 NA TRBJ2-5 TRBV6-1 NA TGTGCCAGCATGGCAATGGTCGCAGAGACCCAGTACTTC CASMAMVAETQYF
16 few TRBJ2-2 TRBV6-1 NA TGTGCCAGCAGTGCCGCCCTGGGCGGGAACACCGGGGAGCTGTTTTTT CASSAALGGNTGELFF
14 many TRBJ2-7 TRBV7-9 TRBD1 TGTGCCAGCAGCCTACTAGGGGACAGCTACGAGCAGTACTTC CASSLLGDSYEQYF
13 NA TRBJ1-2 TRBV6-5 NA TGTGCCAGCAGTTACGGTCAGGGAAGGCGCTACACCTTC CASSYGQGRRYTF
15 NA TRBJ2-7 TRBV6-1 NA TGTGCCGGGGGGGGACCGGGACACGGCACATACGAGCAGTACTTC CAGGGPGHGTYEQYF
12 many TRBJ2-1 TRBV20-1 NA TGCAGTGCTAGAGAGGACGGGCATGAGCAGTTCTTC CSAREDGHEQFF
14 NA TRBJ2-7 TRBV3-1 NA TGTGCCAGCAGCCAAGATACCACTAGCAGCGAGCAGTACTTC CASSQDTTSSEQYF
16 many TRBJ1-2 TRBV7-9 NA TGTGCCAGCAGCCCCCTAGGGGAGATAAACCTCTATGGCTACACCTTC CASSPLGEINLYGYTF
14 NA TRBJ2-7 TRBV10-1 TRBD2 TGCGCCGGAGGGGCCCCGGGGGGATCCTACGAGCAGTACTTC CAGGAPGGSYEQYF
15 medium-sized TRBJ1-1 TRBV6-4 TRBD1 TGTGCCAGCAGTGACTCAACAGCAGGGGGGGCAGAGGCTTTCTTT CASSDSTAGGAEAFF
16 NA TRBJ2-1 TRBV12-3/TRBV12-4 TRBD1 TGTGCCAGCAGCCGACCAACAGGGGATGATCGCAATGAGCAGTTCTTC CASSRPTGDDRNEQFF
17 NA TRBJ2-7 TRBV6-2/TRBV6-3 TRBD1 TGTGCCAGCAGTGGGCGACAGGGCCTACATCGGTTTCACGAGCAGTACTTC CASSGRQGLHRFHEQYF
16 many TRBJ2-5 TRBV5-1 TRBD1 TGCGCCAGCAGCTCAGGGACAGGGGGCTACCAAGAGACCCAGTACTTC CASSSGTGGYQETQYF
13 NA TRBJ1-1 TRBV3-1 TRBD1 TGTGCCAGCAACACAGGGGCTAACACTGAAGCTTTCTTT CASNTGANTEAFF
13 NA TRBJ2-7 TRBV27 NA TGTGCCAGCAGGGGGAGAACCTCCTACGAGCAGTACTTC CASRGRTSYEQYF
13 few TRBJ1-1 TRBV5-5 NA TGTGCCAACAGCCCGTGGGGGAACACTGAAGCTTTCTTT CANSPWGNTEAFF
15 NA TRBJ1-5 TRBV30 NA TGTGCCTGGAGTGTTGCCGACAGTAGCAATCAGCCCCAGCATTTT CAWSVADSSNQPQHF
13 few TRBJ2-2 TRBV6-4 NA TGTGCCAGCAGTGACAGGGACACCGGGGAGCTGTTTTTT CASSDRDTGELFF
14 many TRBJ1-1 TRBV10-3 NA TGTGCCATCTCCGAGGGCAGGATGAACACTGAAGCTTTCTTT CAISEGRMNTEAFF
14 NA TRBJ1-1 TRBV5-1 NA TGCGCCAGCACGCTAGCGGGGGGGTACACTGAAGCTTTCTTT CASTLAGGYTEAFF
16 medium-sized TRBJ2-1 TRBV6-2/TRBV6-3 NA TGTGCCAGCAGTTACTCCGGGACGCCGTCCTACAATGAGCAGTTCTTC CASSYSGTPSYNEQFF
21 few TRBJ1-5 TRBV6-2/TRBV6-3 NA TGTGCCAGCAGTTACTTGGGGAGGTGGGCCTGGGAGAAGGAAAGCAATCAGCCCCAGCATTTT CASSYLGRWAWEKESNQPQHF